The 26 T cell receptor beta chains below were found in one sample sequenced in a study of cytomegalovirus exposure and HLA in healthy donors (dated by TCRdb to the late 2010s). Library generation was performed with the immunoSEQ multiplex PCR assay. The multiplex PCR relied on a mix of 60 forward primers for TCR Vbeta segments and 13 reverse primers for TCR Jbeta segments. TCRdb provides this immuneACCESS table in a form limited to in-frame rearrangements. Some clones are lacking; in checked studies, under half of them reflect an unresolved V gene, and why the rest are absent is not known. The sample table lists over 100,000 clones, 50% to 70% of them with a count of one. Over 4% of the sample belongs to the ten largest clones. The specimen was PBMCs. The receptors shown here come from a human donor in good health.

The J gene is TRBJ2-2, the V gene TRBV28; perhaps TRBD2 as D (5 bases). Germline CDR1 reads MDHEN; CDR2 reads SYDVKM. V was cut by 7 bases and J by 5 bases, with 8 bases left in between. This CDR3 is 12 amino acids long. This chain's CDR3 is CASNPGTGELFF. CDR3 in DNA: TGTGCCAGCAACCCGGGAACCGGGGAGCTGTTTTTT.

The V call is TRBV28, the J call TRBJ1-4, with D uncertain. V lost 2 bases and J lost 5, with 12 bases in between. The CDR3 is made up of 15 amino acids. CDR1 and CDR2 from the germline V gene are MDHEN and SYDVKM. The CDR3, as DNA: TGTGCCAGCAGTTTAGGAGGTCACCAGAATGAAAAACTGTTTTTT. Translating gives CASSLGGHQNEKLFF. The full variable domain, completed using reference TRBV28 and TRBJ1-4, is DVKVTQSSRYLVKRTGEKVFLECVQDMDHENMFWYRQDPGLGLRLIYFSYDVKMKEKGDIPEGYSVSREKKERFSLILESASTNQTSMYLCASSLGGHQNEKLFFGSGTQLSVL.

The CDR3 protein is CASSLGARKYF. The CDR3 bases are TGTGCCAGCAGTTTAGGGGCCAGAAAGTACTTC. This sequence joins TRBV28 and TRBJ2-4, with TRBD1 as a possible D gene (5 bases). V gave up 2 bases and J gave up 14 bases, with 10 bases separating them. CDR1 MDHEN and CDR2 SYDVKM come from the germline V gene. CDR3 length: 11 residues. Combining the CDR3 with reference TRBV28 and TRBJ2-4 gives the whole variable domain DVKVTQSSRYLVKRTGEKVFLECVQDMDHENMFWYRQDPGLGLRLIYFSYDVKMKEKGDIPEGYSVSREKKERFSLILESASTNQTSMYLCASSLGARKYFGAGTRLSVL.

J is TRBJ2-1 and V is TRBV5-4, with D hard to call. Germline V gene lookup returns CDR1 SGHNT and CDR2 YYREEE (reference sequence). The CDR3 sequence is 15 residues long. Trimming removed 5 bases from V and 0 bases from J, with 12 bases in between. CDR3 nucleotides: TGTGCCAGCAGTGACACCCTGAGCTCCTACAATGAGCAGTTCTTC. It translates to CASSDTLSSYNEQFF.

The chain has TRBV18 and TRBJ1-1; D possibly corresponds to TRBD1 (5 bases). Trimming removed 3 bases at V and 4 bases at J, with 15 bases between. Germline CDR1 and CDR2: KGHSH and LQKENI. This CDR3 comprises 15 residues. The CDR3 DNA follows: TGTGCCAGCTCACCGGTCGCTGCGGGGGGCACTGAAGCTTTCTTT. Encoded protein: CASSPVAAGGTEAFF.

The V call is TRBV7-9, the J call TRBJ2-7; tentative D call: TRBD1 (5 bases). CDR3 size: 14 residues. Looked up from germline, CDR1 is SEHNR and CDR2 is FQNEAQ (reference sequence). The V gene lost 1 base and the J gene lost 2 bases, with 9 bases spanning the gap. Here the CDR3 reads CASSLGGETYEQYF. The CDR3 nucleotides are TGTGCCAGCAGCTTAGGGGGCGAAACCTACGAGCAGTACTTC.

In this sample, this clone turned up a few times. The V gene is TRBV6-1, the J gene TRBJ2-1; tentatively, D is TRBD1 (6 bases). Germline values: CDR1 MNHNS, CDR2 SASEGT. CDR3 size: 15 residues. With 6 bases removed from V and 2 bases from J, the gap between germline ends came to 14 bases. The CDR3 region is CASRRGGPAYNEQFF. In DNA, the CDR3 is TGTGCCAGCAGAAGAGGGGGACCCGCCTACAATGAGCAGTTCTTC.

The chain is built from TRBV30 and TRBJ2-5; D may be TRBD2 (6 bases). Germline V lookup: CDR1 GTSNPN, CDR2 SVGIG (reference sequence). The CDR3 runs to 12 residues. The V gene lost 2 bases and the J gene lost 5 bases, with 9 bases spanning the gap. The CDR3 sequence: CAWSSGGETQYF. The CDR3 DNA reads as TGTGCCTGGAGTAGTGGAGGGGAGACCCAGTACTTC. Full variable domain (remainder filled in from reference TRBV30 and TRBJ2-5): SQTIHQWPATLVQPVGSPLSLECTVEGTSNPNLYWYRQAAGRGLQLLFYSVGIGQISSEVPQNLSASRPQDRQFILSSKKLLLSDSGFYLCAWSSGGETQYFGPGTRLLVL.

The gene calls are TRBV2 and TRBJ1-2, with TRBD1 matching over 7 bases. Germline CDR1 is SNHLY and CDR2 is FYNNEI. This CDR3 region has 14 residues. V shed 9 bases and J 6 bases; nucleotides not matched to a gene: 13. In DNA, the CDR3 is TGTGCCAGTTACCGACTCAGGACAGGTCATGGCTACACCTTC. Encoded protein: CASYRLRTGHGYTF. Filled out from reference TRBV2 and TRBJ1-2, the complete variable domain reads EPEVTQTPSHQVTQMGQEVILRCVPISNHLYFYWYRQILGQKVEFLVSFYNNEISEKSEIFDDQFSVERPDGSNFTLKIRSTKLEDSAMYFCASYRLRTGHGYTFGSGTRLTVV.

V is TRBV27 and J is TRBJ2-7; 7 nucleotides align to TRBD1. Germline trimming cut 4 bases from V and 4 bases from J; bases unmatched to any gene: 7. CDR3 length equals 14 residues. In germline, CDR1 is MNHEY, CDR2 SMNVEV (reference sequence). CDR3 amino acids: CASSWGQTGYEQYF. CDR3 coding DNA: TGTGCCAGCAGTTGGGGACAGACAGGTTACGAGCAGTACTTC.

This chain links TRBV29-1 with TRBJ2-2; 9 bases are a match to TRBD2. Trimming cost V 4 bases and J 4 bases; bases outside gene matches: 13. This CDR3 comprises 17 residues. Germline V gene data show CDR1 as SQVTM and CDR2 as ANQGSEA. The CDR3 DNA is TGCAGCGTTGGGGTTGGTGCGGGAGGGCCATTCACCGGGGAGCTGTTTTTT. Amino acids: CSVGVGAGGPFTGELFF.

The J gene is TRBJ1-1, the V gene TRBV9; maybe TRBD1 (5 bases). V was shortened by 0 bases and J by 7 bases, with 13 bases between the two germline ends. Germline CDR1 SGDLS, CDR2 YYNGEE. The CDR3 loop spans 14 amino acids. The CDR3 is CASSVAGDSGEAFF. CDR3 bases: TGTGCCAGCAGCGTAGCGGGGGACTCCGGTGAAGCTTTCTTT.

The chain recombines TRBV6-1 with TRBJ2-7, with 9 nucleotides matching TRBD1. The CDR3 is 17 amino acids. Germline values: CDR1 MNHNS, CDR2 SASEGT. Germline trimming cut 3 bases from V and 3 bases from J; bases unmatched to any gene: 12. CDR3 sequence reads: CASSEPPVGTGIYEQYF. The DNA for the CDR3 is TGTGCCAGCAGTGAGCCTCCCGTAGGGACAGGGATCTACGAGCAGTACTTC.

The gene calls are TRBV15 and TRBJ2-7; D perhaps matches TRBD2 (5 bases). CDR3 length: 15 amino acids. V was trimmed by 0 bases and J by 3 bases, leaving 12 bases between them. Germline V gives CDR1 LNHNV, CDR2 YYDKDF (reference sequence). CDR3 loop: CATSRERGLNYEQYF. The CDR3 DNA reads as TGTGCCACCAGCAGAGAACGAGGGTTAAACTACGAGCAGTACTTC. Full variable domain (rest looked up from reference TRBV15 and TRBJ2-7): DAMVIQNPRYQVTQFGKPVTLSCSQTLNHNVMYWYQQKSSQAPKLLFHYYDKDFNNEADTPDNFQSRRPNTSFCFLDIRSPGLGDTAMYLCATSRERGLNYEQYFGPGTRLTVT.

The chain has TRBV5-4 and TRBJ1-2; no clear D. The CDR3 runs to 18 residues. V shed 1 base and J shed 4 bases, with 23 bases lying between them. The germline V gene encodes CDR1 SGHNT and CDR2 YYREEE (reference sequence). In DNA, the CDR3 is TGTGCCAGCAGCTTGAAGGTACGGGGATTCCAGATACTCTATGGCTACACCTTC. Encoded protein: CASSLKVRGFQILYGYTF.

Points on this clone: This sample includes further DNA sequences coding for the same CDR3. The chain has TRBV5-1 and TRBJ2-5; 7 bases fit TRBD2. The CDR3 runs to 15 residues. From germline, CDR1 is SGHRS and CDR2 YFSETQ. With 2 bases clipped from V and 5 bases from J, the junction kept 9 bases outside the gene matches. CDR3 region: CASSLGRTRQETQYF. The CDR3 coding sequence is TGCGCCAGCAGCTTAGGAAGGACTAGACAGGAGACCCAGTACTTC.

The chain links TRBV2 to TRBJ1-1, with D unclear. With 4 bases removed from V and 7 bases from J, the gap between germline ends came to 16 bases. CDR3 length: 14 amino acids. Per germline, CDR1 SNHLY and CDR2 FYNNEI. The CDR3 loop reads CASSGRRRNDEAFF. The DNA of the CDR3 is TGTGCCAGCAGTGGAAGGAGGCGGAACGATGAAGCTTTCTTT.

This clone was seen more than once but under ten times. This chain links TRBV7-6 with TRBJ2-7; 10 bases agree with TRBD2. J was trimmed by 3 bases and V by 1 base; bases with no gene match: 0. The CDR3 length is 14 residues. Germline CDR1 is SGHVS and CDR2 is FNYEAQ. CDR3 coding DNA: TGTGCCAGCAGCTTAGGACTAGCGGGCTACGAGCAGTACTTC. It specifies CASSLGLAGYEQYF.

As DNA, the CDR3 is TGTGCCAGCAGCTACTACCCAGCGGGAGTTAGGGGTTACGAGCAGTACTTC. It is translated as CASSYYPAGVRGYEQYF. This chain uses TRBV11-2 with TRBJ2-7, with TRBD2 identical over 8 bases. Germline V gene sequence: CDR1 SGHAT, CDR2 FQNNGV. This CDR3 is 17 amino acids long. J lost 4 bases, V lost 4 bases, and 15 bases had no gene match.

This chain connects TRBV4-1 to TRBJ1-5, with 8 bases matching TRBD1. The germline V gene has CDR1 MGHRA and CDR2 YSYEKL. J gave up 7 bases and V 6 bases, and 14 bases lay outside the gene matches. The CDR3 is 16 amino acids. For the CDR3, the DNA is TGCGCCAGCAGTCCCACAGACAGGGGATTAAGGCAGCCCCAGCATTTT. Translation: CASSPTDRGLRQPQHF.

The chain uses TRBV7-9 and TRBJ2-1; D possibly corresponds to TRBD2 (6 bases). Looked up from germline, CDR1 is SEHNR and CDR2 is FQNEAQ (reference sequence). The CDR3 has 13 residues. Deletions cut 4 bases from V and 5 bases from J, with 9 bases between. The CDR3 loop reads CASSYGRNNEQFF. The DNA of the CDR3 is TGTGCCAGCAGCTACGGGAGAAACAATGAGCAGTTCTTC.

The V and J genes are TRBV10-2 and TRBJ2-5, with 10 nucleotides matching TRBD2. The CDR3 has 15 residues. The V gene's germline CDR1 is WSHSY and CDR2 SAAADI. The V segment lost 6 bases and the J segment 3 bases; nucleotides outside the gene matches: 7. CDR3 nucleotides: TGCGCCAGCAGAGGGGTCGGACTAGCGGAAGAGACCCAGTACTTC. Translated: CASRGVGLAEETQYF.

This chain uses TRBV28 with TRBJ2-2, with TRBD2 identical over 9 bases. V shed 8 bases, J shed 6 bases, and the junction held 10 bases outside the gene matches. The CDR3 totals 15 residues. Germline assignment: CDR1 MDHEN and CDR2 SYDVKM. CDR3 sequence: CASGGSGGYAGELFF. The CDR3 DNA reads TGTGCCAGCGGGGGGAGCGGGGGGTACGCCGGGGAGCTGTTTTTT.

This rearrangement joins TRBV7-9 to TRBJ1-4; no definite D call. CDR3 length equals 12 residues. Germline V gene data show CDR1 as SEHNR and CDR2 as FQNEAQ (reference sequence). V was shortened by 3 bases and J by 8 bases, with 7 bases between the two germline ends. The CDR3 nucleotides read TGTGCCAGCAGCTTCAGTGCAGAAAAACTGTTTTTT. Its protein product is CASSFSAEKLFF.

The chain recombines TRBV5-1 with TRBJ2-2; 8 nucleotides agree with TRBD1. J lost 4 bases, V lost 6 bases, and 5 bases had no gene match. Per the germline V gene, CDR1 is SGHRS and CDR2 is YFSETQ. This CDR3 is built from 14 residues. The CDR3 region is CASNPQGATGELFF. The CDR3 region has the DNA TGCGCCAGCAATCCCCAGGGGGCCACCGGGGAGCTGTTTTTT.

This chain uses TRBV7-9 with TRBJ2-1, with D possibly being TRBD2 (5 bases). V lost 4 bases and J 14 bases, leaving 27 bases between the germline ends. The CDR3 contains 16 residues. Germline V gene sequence: CDR1 SEHNR, CDR2 FQNEAQ (reference sequence). The CDR3 reads CASSSLSTTGEPREFF. In nucleotides, the CDR3 is TGTGCCAGCAGCTCTCTATCAACCACCGGGGAGCCCCGCGAGTTCTTC.